This note documents a single TCR beta chain sequence. Its target is unknown. CDR1 and CDR2 from the germline V gene are SEHNR and FQNEAQ (reference sequence). V shed 2 bases and J 3 bases; nucleotides not matched to a gene: 3. The CDR3 spans 14 residues. These data belong to a study of post-analysis software for immune sequencing data. Study-wide findings and caveats: Compared with controls, patients had more of five TRBV segments, including TRBV5-6, TRBV5-1 and TRBV20-1.

The TCR beta cDNA libraries carried unique molecular identifiers. TCRdb itself ran the PCR reads through MiXCR, one entry per CDR3 protein. The sample contains about 500,000 distinct CDR3 sequences, around 40% of which appear only once. This chain uses TRBV7-9 with TRBJ1-2, with 7 bases lining up with TRBD1. This sequence was found in a girl aged 5-17 years with multiple sclerosis. Material: blood. This CDR3 reads CASSLPDRDYGYTF. The CDR3 DNA follows: TGTGCCAGCAGCTTACCTGACAGGGACTATGGCTACACCTTC.